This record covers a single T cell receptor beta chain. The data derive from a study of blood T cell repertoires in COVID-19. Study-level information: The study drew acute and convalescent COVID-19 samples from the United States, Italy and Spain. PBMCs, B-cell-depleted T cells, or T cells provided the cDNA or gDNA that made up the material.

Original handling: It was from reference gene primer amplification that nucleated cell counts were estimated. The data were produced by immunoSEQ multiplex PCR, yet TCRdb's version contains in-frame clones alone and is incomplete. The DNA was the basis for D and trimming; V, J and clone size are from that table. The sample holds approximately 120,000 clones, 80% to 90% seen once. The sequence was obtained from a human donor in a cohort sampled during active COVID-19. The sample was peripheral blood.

CDR3 loop: CAWSAGANSPLHF. The CDR3 DNA sequence: TGTGCCTGGAGCGCGGGCGCGAATTCACCCCTCCACTTT. The chain links TRBV30 to TRBJ1-6, with D unresolved. This CDR3 spans 13 amino acids. The V end lost 3 bases, the J end lost 7 bases, and 10 bases lay between the germline ends. CDR1 is GTSNPN and CDR2 is SVGIG in the germline V gene (reference sequence).